Listed below are T cell receptor beta chains from one sample, sequenced in a study of blood T cell repertoires in COVID-19. The data were produced by immunoSEQ multiplex PCR, yet TCRdb's version contains in-frame clones alone and is incomplete. Counted here are about 350,000 clones, approximately 91% occurring once; the ten biggest clones make up approximately 1%. Input material: PBMCs or T cells enriched from blood (not recorded which). These receptors came from a woman aged 30 to 39 who had been exposed to COVID-19. The CDR3 runs from the conserved cysteine through the conserved F or W.

16	TRBV30	TRBJ1-3	CAWSGPAGTSGNTIYF
12	TRBV5-1	TRBJ2-3	CASSPNTDTQYF
17	TRBV19	TRBJ1-5	CASSIRAGGAVNQPQHF
13	TRBV7-9	TRBJ1-3	CASSVTSPNTIYF
15	TRBV25-1	TRBJ1-5	CASSDGQGFNQPQHF
16	TRBV19	TRBJ2-5	CASSDLGEARQETQYF
16	TRBV27	TRBJ2-5	CASSLGLTGGEETQYF
12	TRBV6-5	TRBJ1-1	CASSSEYTEAFF
13	TRBV30	TRBJ1-4	CAWRKNSNPEVFF
19	TRBV15	TRBJ1-4	CATSLPQWDRSATNEKLFF
15	TRBV7-8	TRBJ2-7	CASSTPDRGAHEQYF
12	TRBV9	TRBJ1-2	CASSDRSNGYTF
13	TRBV12-3/TRBV12-4	TRBJ1-4	CASSLGGWEKLFF
14	TRBV5-1	TRBJ1-5	CASTLGTGDQPQHF
11	TRBV12-3/TRBV12-4	TRBJ2-3	CASSQTDTQYF
16	TRBV10-3	TRBJ2-1	CAISESVIRGYNEQFF
14	TRBV9	TRBJ2-7	CASSALAATYEQYF
15	TRBV9	TRBJ1-2	CASTPGGQANYGYTF
13	TRBV29-1	TRBJ1-1	CSVEDRAQGAAFF
16	TRBV5-4	TRBJ2-5	CASSLAGSLYLETQYF
14	TRBV18	TRBJ2-7	CASSPMGDSSEQYF
12	TRBV19	TRBJ2-7	CASSISGYEQYF
13	TRBV19	TRBJ1-4	CASTGSTNEKLFF
13	TRBV28	TRBJ2-3	CATFTGVEATQYF
14	TRBV15	TRBJ1-2	CATSRATGGRGYTF
11	TRBV20-1	TRBJ2-7	CSAGPSDEQYF
14	TRBV27	TRBJ1-5	CASGQGVGNQPQHF
15	TRBV6-5	TRBJ1-5	CASSSRHALNQPQHF
15	TRBV27	TRBJ2-7	CASSVPTGPPYEQYF
12	TRBV30	TRBJ2-2	CAWSRVPGELFF
14	TRBV27	TRBJ2-7	CASSNAGTIYEQYF
15	TRBV9	TRBJ2-7	CASSVEPGRIYEQYF
14	TRBV11-2	TRBJ2-7	CASSPKTEPYEQYF
15	TRBV28	TRBJ1-1	CASSLLGEENTEAFF
15	TRBV19	TRBJ2-1	CASNLGTGIDNEQFF
15	TRBV18	TRBJ2-1	CASSPPAGNGNEQFF
12	TRBV2	TRBJ1-1	CASRGSQGGIIF
13	TRBV30	TRBJ2-1	CAHNTNALDEQFF
14	TRBV7-2	TRBJ1-2	CASSSDRVTYGYTF
13	TRBV5-1	TRBJ1-1	CASSPGWGTEAFF
13	TRBV28	TRBJ2-1	CASHAASYNEQFF
17	TRBV24-1	TRBJ2-1	CATSDLSGLGGYNEQFF
15	TRBV7-8	TRBJ2-7	CASSLAGLSSYEQYF
13	TRBV3-1/TRBV3-2	TRBJ2-3	CASSHRLRNTQYF
15	TRBV19	TRBJ1-1	CASSIEAGRPTEAFF
14	TRBV5-5	TRBJ1-2	CASSLEAGGYGYTF
13	TRBV7-3	TRBJ2-1	CASALAGANEQFF
18	TRBV7-6	TRBJ2-2	CASSLAQDRTANTGELFF